The rows below give T cell receptor beta chains drawn from one sample of a study of T cells in Graves' hyperthyroidism and ophthalmopathy. MiXCR, applied by TCRdb to the multiplex PCR reads, yields one record per CDR3 protein. Here the sample spans 550,000 to 800,000 distinct CDR3 sequences, roughly a sixth being singletons. Sequenced material: blood. All receptors come from a man aged 45 to 65 with Graves' hyperthyroidism. Each CDR3 is given with its conserved first and last residue. Each record gives: V gene, CDR3 protein.

>TRBV7-3
CASSSGLAGNLTQYF
>TRBV12-3/TRBV12-4
CASSTRQGVQLETQYF
>TRBV27
CASSPWDRGTEAFF
>TRBV7-3
CASSPTSGSGFTGELFF
>TRBV11-2
CASSDRGGIMSTEAFF
>TRBV15
CATSRLGEDYNEQFF
>TRBV2
CASGRPGQSLKNTEAFF
>TRBV7-9
CASRQDANTGELFF
>TRBV7-8
CASTLPGQGLSNEQFF
>TRBV6-1
CASSEAGWEKLFF
>TRBV19
CASIPPGAVNYGYTF
>TRBV27
CASRGKDTEAFF
>TRBV6-1
CASSRSLTASYEQYF
>TRBV12-3/TRBV12-4
CASRPSGGREAFF
>TRBV30
CAWIPGQGANEQYF
>TRBV19
CASSIAPSRSEQFF
>TRBV6-5
CASSSSGRPPSYEQYF
>TRBV10-2
CASSESMDSANTGELFF
>TRBV12-3/TRBV12-4
CASSERRRSNEKLFF
>TRBV6-2/TRBV6-3
CASSYFGTANTEAFF
>TRBV18
CASSPTTVGEQYF
>TRBV12-3/TRBV12-4
CASRPPTSGFDEQFF
>TRBV2
CASSEGRLNTGELFF
>TRBV12-3/TRBV12-4
CASSPHGLNTEAFF
>TRBV30
CAWSVIRDRGHNEQFF
>TRBV9
CASSSRLAGYNEQFF
>TRBV15
CATSRDFGGFTEAFF
>TRBV20-1
CSARGPREAEQFF
>TRBV7-8
CASSSPGLAGSASTDTQYF
>TRBV28
CASSSPGPDTQYF
>TRBV7-9
CASSSPSVGAKTQYF
>TRBV12-3/TRBV12-4
CASSRGNSEQFF
>TRBV27
CASSFRGGQRYYEQYF
>TRBV25-1
CASSEWTLGELFF
>TRBV28
CASSLSGLADQETQYF
>TRBV11-1
CASSLSGPTDTQYF
>TRBV24-1
CATSADWDKGEKNEQFF
>TRBV12-3/TRBV12-4
CASSLGDPGGEQFF
>TRBV2
CASSHGTGGEKLFF
>TRBV27
CASSLSSSGKIPYEQYF
>TRBV28
CASRSTGRADSDTQYF
>TRBV4-1
CASSQGAGAGNQPQHF
>TRBV19
CASKEVGWVTEAFF
>TRBV30
CGWARGRNGYTF
>TRBV28
CASSSGLAGRETQYF
>TRBV7-9
CASSRSEGNYGYTF
>TRBV7-6
CASSLVSTGRRTGELFF
>TRBV6-4
CASSDSGLAGPGELFF
>TRBV2
CASSQDTVTDTQYF
>TRBV12-3/TRBV12-4
CASSFINQPQHF
>TRBV19
CASTPGELDTGELFF